This passage covers 3 T cell receptor beta chains from one sample sequenced in a study of blood T cell repertoires in COVID-19. Here immunoSEQ multiplex PCR was the method, and the copy in TCRdb shows in-frame clones only, minus some. Among under 300,000 clones listed, approximately 84% were seen once. Sequenced: PBMCs or T cells enriched from blood (not recorded which). These receptors all stem from a man in his fifties who had recovered from COVID-19.

This clone was picked up a small number of times. The chain carries TRBV4-1 and TRBJ2-1, with TRBD2 matching over 9 bases. Per the germline V gene, CDR1 is MGHRA and CDR2 is YSYEKL. The CDR3 sequence is 17 residues long. V was pared by 0 bases and J by 7 bases, with 10 bases of the junction left unmatched. The CDR3 is CASSQERRASGKNEQFF. In DNA, the CDR3 is TGCGCCAGCAGCCAAGAGCGTAGGGCTAGCGGGAAGAATGAGCAGTTCTTC.

In this sample, this clone turned up once. The chain combines TRBV5-4 with TRBJ2-7; no reliable D call. Per the germline V gene, CDR1 is SGHNT and CDR2 is YYREEE (reference sequence). The CDR3 length is 15 residues. The V gene lost 4 bases and the J gene lost 7 bases, with 21 bases spanning the gap. The CDR3 DNA sequence: TGTGCCAGCAGCCCTGTACCCAATTTTCTAGAAGAGCAGTACTTC. Translating gives CASSPVPNFLEEQYF.

The rearrangement links TRBV24-1 to TRBJ2-1; possible D gene TRBD1, 6 bases. The length of the CDR3 is 15 residues. Per germline, CDR1 KGHDR and CDR2 SFDVKD. V lost 4 bases and J 0 bases, leaving 9 bases between the germline ends. The CDR3 loop is CATSDLTGSYNEQFF. In DNA, the CDR3 is TGTGCCACCAGTGACCTGACAGGCTCCTACAATGAGCAGTTCTTC.